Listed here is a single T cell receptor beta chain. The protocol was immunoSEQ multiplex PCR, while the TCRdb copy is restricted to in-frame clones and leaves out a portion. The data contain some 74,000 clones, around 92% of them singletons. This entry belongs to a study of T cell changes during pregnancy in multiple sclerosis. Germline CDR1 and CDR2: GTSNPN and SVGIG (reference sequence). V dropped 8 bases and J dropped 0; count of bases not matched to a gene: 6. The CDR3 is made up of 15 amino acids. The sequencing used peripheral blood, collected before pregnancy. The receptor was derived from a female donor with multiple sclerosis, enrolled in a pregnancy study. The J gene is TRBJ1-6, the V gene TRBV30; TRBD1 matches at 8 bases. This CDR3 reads CATRTGSSYNSPLHF. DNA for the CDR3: TGTGCCACCCGGACAGGGAGCTCCTATAATTCACCCCTCCACTTT. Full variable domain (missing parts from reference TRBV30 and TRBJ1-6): SQTIHQWPATLVQPVGSPLSLECTVEGTSNPNLYWYRQAAGRGLQLLFYSVGIGQISSEVPQNLSASRPQDRQFILSSKKLLLSDSGFYLCATRTGSSYNSPLHFGNGTRLTVT.